This record covers a single T cell receptor (beta chain). V was clipped by 0 bases and J by 8 bases, with 8 bases between them. This CDR3 comprises 13 residues. CDR1 LGHNA and CDR2 YSLEER come from the germline V gene. The sample is drawn from a study of identical twins. TCRdb ran MiXCR on the 5' RACE reads and lists one entry per CDR3 protein. The data contain 250,000 to 300,000 distinct CDR3 sequences, roughly 8% of them singletons. These data also featured in a second study, about yellow fever vaccine responses in identical twins.

This TCR was sampled from a woman under 30 in good health. Material: CD8+ T cells sorted from blood. The V and J genes are TRBV4-3 and TRBJ2-1; unclear D gene. Here the CDR3 DNA reads TGCGCCAGCAGCCAAGATTACTTAGATGAGCAGTTCTTC. Amino acids: CASSQDYLDEQFF.